This T cell receptor beta chain was captured by sequencing in a study of blood T cell repertoires in COVID-19. Study-level information: Acute and convalescent COVID-19 specimens originated in the United States, Italy and Spain. Nucleic acid was either cDNA or gDNA, and it came from T cells, B-cell-depleted T cells, or PBMCs.

Original processing notes: The authors estimated nucleated cell counts from reference gene primer amplification. Generated by immunoSEQ multiplex PCR, the TCRdb table keeps only in-frame clones and is missing some. The V and J calls and clone size come from that table; D and trimming were worked out from the DNA. The sample consists of 95,000 to 150,000 clones, about 85% of them appearing once. The CDR3 covers 13 residues. CDR1 SGHKS and CDR2 YYEKEE come from the germline V gene (reference sequence). J was trimmed by 5 bases and V by 4 bases; bases with no gene match: 3. Material for sequencing was peripheral blood. The source is a woman at least 80 years old with acute or convalescent COVID-19. The rearrangement links TRBV5-5 to TRBJ1-3; 7 positions match TRBD1. The CDR3 spells CASSQGDRNTIYF. The CDR3 nucleotides read TGTGCCAGCAGCCAGGGGGACCGAAACACCATATATTTT.